This T cell receptor beta chain was sequenced for a study of T cells in Graves' hyperthyroidism and ophthalmopathy. Study background: Prior to any treatment, at the point of initial diagnosis, peripheral blood was collected.

Using RNA transcripts as the source, TCR beta CDR3 regions were amplified. The TCR CDR3 was amplified in a first-round RT-PCR using the HTBI primer set. TCRdb redid the calling of the multiplex PCR reads with MiXCR, one entry per CDR3 protein. Of approximately 270,000 distinct CDR3 sequences listed, less than 15% are singletons. In this sample, this clonotype turned up many times. Trimming removed 0 bases from V and 1 base from J, with 20 bases in between. This CDR3 region has 19 residues. Germline V gene data show CDR1 as SNHLY and CDR2 as FYNNEI. Sequenced: blood. J is TRBJ2-3 and V is TRBV2; D is unresolved. The receptor comes from a woman aged 40 to 55 with Graves' hyperthyroidism that later progressed to Graves' ophthalmopathy. CDR3 sequence: CASSEAAWEDYGGTDTQYF. CDR3 in DNA: TGTGCCAGCAGTGAAGCGGCATGGGAAGATTACGGAGGCACAGATACGCAGTATTTT.